What follows are 8 T cell receptor beta chains derived from one specimen sequenced in a study of TET2 disruption in CD19-targeted CAR T cells. Described treatment: autologous CTL019 cells: CD19 CAR with 4-1BB and CD3 zeta domains. Sequenced by immunoSEQ multiplex PCR; TCRdb stores in-frame clones only, minus some. The specimen's table records about 700 clones. This sample comprised peripheral blood, obtained from a patient treated with CD19 CAR T cells. All receptors come from a man in his sixties or seventies with chronic lymphocytic leukemia.

A note on this clone: Read coverage stops 3 residues before the CDR3 terminus; the germline J gene supplies the remainder. This chain links TRBV7-9 with TRBJ1-1; possibly TRBD1 for D (6 bases). Germline CDR1 reads SEHNR; CDR2 reads FQNEAQ (reference sequence). There are 15 residues in the CDR3. CDR3 sequence: CASSLYSSGGATAFF. The covered CDR3 bases are TGTGCCAGCAGCTTATATTCTAGCGGGGGGGCGACC.

A remark on this clone: The read is 3 residues too short to cover the CDR3 end, so that end is filled in from the germline J gene. V is TRBV10-3 and J is TRBJ2-5; 7 positions agree with TRBD1. Germline V gene data show CDR1 as ENHRY and CDR2 as SYGVKD. The junction had 5 bases not matched to a gene; V was cut back by 3 bases and J by 4 bases. The CDR3 sequence is 14 residues long. The CDR3 bases that were read are TGTGCCATCAGTGATTCGACAGGGCGAGAGACC. The encoded protein is CAISDSTGRET. The complete CDR3 reads CAISDSTGRETQYF.

Concerning this clone itself: The read ends 3 residues before the CDR3 terminus; that terminus is restored from the germline J gene. The V call is TRBV3-1 (or the pseudogene TRBV3-2), the J call TRBJ2-5; 8 nucleotides line up with TRBD2. Trimming removed 4 bases from V and 4 bases from J; junction bases left unmatched: 11. The CDR3 is 16 residues long. CDR1 and CDR2 from the germline V gene are LGHDT and YNNKEL (reference sequence). CDR3 loop: CASSLLSGGGGETQYF. The CDR3 bases that were read are TGTGCCAGCAGCCTCTTAAGCGGGGGCGGGGGAGAGACC.

This clone is called medium-sized based on its frequency. The missing CDR3 end, 3 residues past where the read stops, is filled in from the germline J gene. V gene TRBV4-1 combines with J gene TRBJ2-2; 7 bases fit TRBD2. CDR1 is MGHRA, CDR2 YSYEKL, per germline. V shed 1 base and J 7 bases; nucleotides not matched to a gene: 15. The CDR3 length is 18 residues. This chain's CDR3 is CASSQGSLGTSAVGELFF. Partial CDR3 DNA: TGCGCCAGCAGCCAAGGAAGCCTGGGAACTAGCGCAGTCGGGGAG.

In regard to this clone: With the read ending 3 residues before the CDR3 end, the germline J gene is used to fill in that end. This chain connects TRBV6-1 to TRBJ2-3; 7 positions match TRBD2. There are 18 residues in the CDR3. Per germline, CDR1 MNHNS and CDR2 SASEGT. V shed 0 bases, J shed 5 bases, and the junction held 14 bases outside the gene matches. Incomplete CDR3 DNA: TGTGCCAGCAGTGAAGCAGGGTGGGGGACTGGCGGGGGAGATACG. As protein: CASSEAGWGTGGGDT. The full-length CDR3 reads as CASSEAGWGTGGGDTQYF.

This clone is called medium-sized based on its frequency. The read comes to an end 3 residues before the CDR3 does, leaving the germline J gene to fill in the end. The chain links TRBV5-1 to TRBJ2-5; TRBD1 matches at 9 bases. The CDR3 contains 14 residues. From germline, CDR1 is SGHRS and CDR2 YFSETQ. With 2 bases clipped from V and 5 bases from J, the junction kept 4 bases outside the gene matches. CDR3 bases read: TGCGCCAGCAGCTTACAGGGGGCCCGTGAGACC. It yields the protein CASSLQGARET. The full CDR3 sequence reads CASSLQGARETQYF.

This clone shows up as medium-sized by frequency. The read halts 3 residues ahead of the CDR3 end, with the missing end drawn from the germline J gene. The chain carries TRBV19 and TRBJ2-2, with 10 bases fitting TRBD1. CDR3 length: 16 residues. The ends lost 3 bases at V and 4 bases at J; junction bases unmatched: 5. Germline V gene lookup returns CDR1 LNHDA and CDR2 SQIVND (reference sequence). The sequenced CDR3 bases are TGTGCCAGTAGTATGGGACAGGGGAAAGGCACCGGGGAG. Translating gives CASSMGQGKGTGE. The CDR3 as a whole reads CASSMGQGKGTGELFF.

This clone registers medium-sized (0.01 to 0.1%) by frequency. The read ends 3 residues before the CDR3 terminus; that terminus is restored from the germline J gene. This chain connects TRBV30 to TRBJ2-7; D call uncertain. The CDR3 sequence is 11 residues long. V lost 0 bases and J lost 4, with 4 bases in between. CDR1 and CDR2 (germline): GTSNPN, SVGIG (reference sequence). CDR3: CAWSVLYEQYF. CDR3 DNA (partial): TGTGCCTGGAGTGTACTGTACGAG.